This TCR beta chain comes out of a study of tumor-infiltrating lymphocytes in primary liver carcinoma. Across the study: Sequenced samples came back with roughly 3.65 to 8 million productive TCRbeta reads, and the counts looked alike across tissue types.

Germline DNA was also extracted, and blood RNA was taken from unsorted whole blood. A constant-region primer primed TCR beta cDNA synthesis from about 530 ng of total RNA. The TCR beta library was amplified through three nested multiplex PCR rounds in a modified ARM-PCR procedure. PCR rounds one and two used TRBV1-TRBV30 forward primers with a C-beta reverse primer for 10 cycles each. TCRdb re-called the multiplex PCR reads with MiXCR, one entry per CDR3 protein. The sample lists approximately 300,000 distinct CDR3 sequences, about 62% occurring once. The CDR3 length is 14 residues. Germline CDR1 and CDR2: ENHRY and SYGVKD. Whole-study results and caveats: Top-250-clone fractions were significantly higher in tumors than in blood (p = 0.039).

As to this clonotype: Its specificity is not known. A read error may be the cause here, since a much bigger clone is one base away.

The sequence derives from a man aged 40-49 years with primary liver carcinoma and hepatitis B virus infection. The specimen was peripheral blood. The genes are TRBV10-3 and TRBJ2-7; tentative D call: TRBD1 (5 bases). Here the CDR3 reads CAISDSRGSYGQYF. The DNA for the CDR3 is TGTGCCATCAGTGATTCAAGGGGCTCCTACGGGCAGTACTTC.